This TCR beta chain stems from a study of CD8 T cells in ankylosing spondylitis. Whole-study findings and limits: It was reported that disease-linked clones were significantly enriched in matched ankylosing spondylitis synovial fluid. CD8+ cells made up the disease-linked clones, which were relatively rare in peripheral blood. Seemingly distinctive of ankylosing spondylitis blood was a TCR beta motif formed by eight highly homologous variants. In reactive arthritis synovial fluid and blood, some motif variants had been reported before.

At least ten counts were recorded for this clonotype. Its antigen is still unknown. TCRdb re-called the 5' RACE reads with MiXCR, one entry per CDR3 protein. The sample yields around 300,000 distinct CDR3 sequences, roughly 11% seen once. Sequences were obtained from blood, either unsorted or a sorted T cell fraction (not recorded which). The source is a female donor with ankylosing spondylitis or in good health (not recorded which).

This CDR3 reads CASRDRDTEAFF. CDR3 DNA sequence: TGTGCCAGCAGAGACAGGGATACTGAAGCTTTCTTT. The chain joins TRBV12-3 or TRBV12-4 to TRBJ1-1; 7 bases fit TRBD1. CDR3 length: 12 residues. The V and J ends lost 6 bases and 5 bases, in that order; junction bases with no gene match: 3.